The TCR beta chain described here comes from a study of cytomegalovirus exposure and HLA in healthy donors. Trimming removed 4 bases from V and 4 bases from J, with 14 bases in between. Germline V gene sequence: CDR1 SNHLY, CDR2 FYNNEI. CDR3 length: 15 amino acids. Notes on the study in general: Reported performance of the classifier showed diagnosis of cytomegalovirus status with high specificity and sensitivity. In a later analysis, donors in an Asian-associated ancestry cluster reportedly had fewer N-insertions in productive TCRs than the cohort mean. Immune exposure information available was restricted to CMV serostatus.

The primer mix had 60 Vbeta and 13 Jbeta primers. Repertoires were generated with immunoSEQ multiplex PCR, while TCRdb's copy carries only in-frame clones and drops some. The sample comprises about 220,000 clones, 76% of which are singletons, and 0.63% rests with the top ten. Concerning this clone: The antigen is unknown.

The sequenced material came from PBMCs. The chain uses TRBV2 and TRBJ2-1, with D unresolved. This TCR was recovered from a man between 18 and 35 years old in good health and CMV-seronegative. The CDR3 spells CASSALLGLYNEQFF. CDR3 coding DNA: TGTGCCAGCAGTGCCCTCCTTGGGCTATACAATGAGCAGTTCTTC.